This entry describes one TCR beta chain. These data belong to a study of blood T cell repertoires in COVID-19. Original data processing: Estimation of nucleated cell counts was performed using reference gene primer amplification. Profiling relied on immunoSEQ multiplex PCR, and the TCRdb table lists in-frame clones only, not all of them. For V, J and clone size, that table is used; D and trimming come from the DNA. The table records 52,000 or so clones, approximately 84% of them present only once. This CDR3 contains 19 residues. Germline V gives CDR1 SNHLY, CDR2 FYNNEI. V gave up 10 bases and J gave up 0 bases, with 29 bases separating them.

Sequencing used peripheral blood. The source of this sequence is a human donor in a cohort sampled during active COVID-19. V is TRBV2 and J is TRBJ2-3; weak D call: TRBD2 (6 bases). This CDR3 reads CATAGTDQPLSVSTDTQYF. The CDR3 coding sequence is TGTGCCACCGCCGGGACTGATCAACCCCTGAGCGTTAGCACAGATACGCAGTATTTT.